This TCR beta chain appears in the sequencing data of a study of cytomegalovirus exposure and HLA in healthy donors. The method was immunoSEQ multiplex PCR; TCRdb's version includes in-frame clones alone and lacks a portion of them. Of roughly 180,000 clones in the sample, 86% were seen once. What was sequenced was PBMCs. The TCR sequence derives from a young man in good health and CMV-seropositive.

CDR3 sequence: CASSYSGIYGYTF. As DNA, the CDR3 is TGTGCCAGCAGTTACTCGGGGATCTATGGCTACACCTTC. The gene calls are TRBV6-6 and TRBJ1-2; D gene unclear. The CDR3 spans 13 residues. V shed 0 bases and J shed 4 bases, with 6 bases lying between them. Per germline, CDR1 MNHNY and CDR2 SVGAGI (reference sequence).